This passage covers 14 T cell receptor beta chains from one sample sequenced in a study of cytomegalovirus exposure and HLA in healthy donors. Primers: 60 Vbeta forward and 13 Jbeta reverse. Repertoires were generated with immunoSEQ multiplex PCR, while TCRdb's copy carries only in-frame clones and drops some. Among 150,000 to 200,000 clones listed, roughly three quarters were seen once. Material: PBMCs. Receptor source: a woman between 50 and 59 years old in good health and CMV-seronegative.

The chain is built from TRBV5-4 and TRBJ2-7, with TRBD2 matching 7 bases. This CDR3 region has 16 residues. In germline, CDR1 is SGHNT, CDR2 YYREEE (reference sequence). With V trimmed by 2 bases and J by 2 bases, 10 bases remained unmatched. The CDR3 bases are TGTGCCAGCAGCTTTCAGGCGGGACTAACTACCTACGAGCAGTACTTC. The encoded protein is CASSFQAGLTTYEQYF.

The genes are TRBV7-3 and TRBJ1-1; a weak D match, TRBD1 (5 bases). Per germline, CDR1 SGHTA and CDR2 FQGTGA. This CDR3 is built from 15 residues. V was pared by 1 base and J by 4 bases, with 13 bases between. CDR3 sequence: CASSLNGHRLTEAFF. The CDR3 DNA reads TGTGCCAGCAGCTTAAATGGACACAGGCTCACTGAAGCTTTCTTT.

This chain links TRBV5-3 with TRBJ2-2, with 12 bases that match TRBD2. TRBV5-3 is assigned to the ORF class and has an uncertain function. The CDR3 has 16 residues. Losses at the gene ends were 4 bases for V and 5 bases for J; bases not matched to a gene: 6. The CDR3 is CARSHRLAGDTGELFF. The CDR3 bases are TGTGCCAGAAGCCACCGACTAGCGGGAGATACCGGGGAGCTGTTTTTT.

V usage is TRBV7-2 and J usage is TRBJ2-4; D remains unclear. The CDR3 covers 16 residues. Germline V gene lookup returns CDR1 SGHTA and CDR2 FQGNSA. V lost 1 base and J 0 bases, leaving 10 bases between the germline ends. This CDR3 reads CASSLGGSIAKNIQYF. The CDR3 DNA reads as TGTGCCAGCAGCTTAGGAGGATCTATAGCCAAAAACATTCAGTACTTC.

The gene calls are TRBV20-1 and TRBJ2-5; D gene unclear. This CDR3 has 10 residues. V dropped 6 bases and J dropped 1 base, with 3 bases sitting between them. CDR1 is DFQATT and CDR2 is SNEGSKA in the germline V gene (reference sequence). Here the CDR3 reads CSAAQETQYF. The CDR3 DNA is TGCAGTGCGGCCCAAGAGACCCAGTACTTC.

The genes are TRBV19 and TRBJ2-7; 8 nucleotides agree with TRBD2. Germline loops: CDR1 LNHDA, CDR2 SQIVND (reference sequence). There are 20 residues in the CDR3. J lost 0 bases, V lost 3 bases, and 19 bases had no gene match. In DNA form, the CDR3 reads TGTGCCAGTAGTATGAGTGTGCAGGTACCCCCGGGGGGGATCTCCTACGAGCAGTACTTC. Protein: CASSMSVQVPPGGISYEQYF.

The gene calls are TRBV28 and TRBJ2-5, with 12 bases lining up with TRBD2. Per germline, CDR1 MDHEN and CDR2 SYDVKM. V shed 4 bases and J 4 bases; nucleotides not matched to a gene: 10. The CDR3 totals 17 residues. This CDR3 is CASSSALAGGPRETQYF. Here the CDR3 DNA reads TGTGCCAGCAGTTCCGCCCTAGCGGGAGGGCCGCGAGAGACCCAGTACTTC.

Written as DNA, the CDR3 is TGTGCCAGCAGCGTAGGTCAAGCATCAGAGACCCAGTACTTC. Amino acid sequence: CASSVGQASETQYF. The J gene is TRBJ2-5, the V gene TRBV9, with D unclear. Germline V gives CDR1 SGDLS, CDR2 YYNGEE. The V end was cut by 0 bases, the J end by 4 bases, with 10 bases between. This CDR3 region has 14 residues.

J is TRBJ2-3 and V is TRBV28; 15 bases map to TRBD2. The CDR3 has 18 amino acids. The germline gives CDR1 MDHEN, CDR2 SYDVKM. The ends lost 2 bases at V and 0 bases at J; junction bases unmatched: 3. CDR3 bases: TGTGCCAGCAGTTTAGGACTAGCGGGAGGGACTAGCACAGATACGCAGTATTTT. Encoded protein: CASSLGLAGGTSTDTQYF.

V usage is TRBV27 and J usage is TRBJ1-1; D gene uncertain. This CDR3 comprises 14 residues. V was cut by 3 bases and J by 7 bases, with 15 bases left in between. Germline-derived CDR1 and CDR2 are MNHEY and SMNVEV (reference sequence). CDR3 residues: CASSFGSPEVEAFF. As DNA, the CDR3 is TGTGCCAGCAGTTTCGGGAGTCCCGAAGTTGAAGCTTTCTTT.

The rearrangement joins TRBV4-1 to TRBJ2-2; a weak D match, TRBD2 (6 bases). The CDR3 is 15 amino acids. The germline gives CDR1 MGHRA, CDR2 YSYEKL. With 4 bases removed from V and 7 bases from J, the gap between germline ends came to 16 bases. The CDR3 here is CASSLPTGEVGELFF. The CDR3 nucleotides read TGCGCCAGCAGCCTCCCGACGGGAGAAGTCGGGGAGCTGTTTTTT.

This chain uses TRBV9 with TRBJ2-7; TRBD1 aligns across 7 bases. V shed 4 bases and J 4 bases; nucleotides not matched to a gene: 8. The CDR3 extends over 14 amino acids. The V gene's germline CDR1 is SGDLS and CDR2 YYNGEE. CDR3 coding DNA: TGTGCCAGCAGCCCTACGGGACAGAGATACGAGCAGTACTTC. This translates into CASSPTGQRYEQYF. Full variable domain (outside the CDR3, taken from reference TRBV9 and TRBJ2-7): DSGVTQTPKHLITATGQRVTLRCSPRSGDLSVYWYQQSLDQGLQFLIQYYNGEERAKGNILERFSAQQFPDLHSELNLSSLELGDSALYFCASSPTGQRYEQYFGPGTRLTVT.

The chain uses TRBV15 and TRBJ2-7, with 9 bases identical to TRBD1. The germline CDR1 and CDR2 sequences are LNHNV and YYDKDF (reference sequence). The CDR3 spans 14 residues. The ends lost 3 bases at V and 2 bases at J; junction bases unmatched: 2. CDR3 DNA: TGTGCCACCAGCAGCCGGGACAGGGCCTACGAGCAGTACTTC. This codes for CATSSRDRAYEQYF.

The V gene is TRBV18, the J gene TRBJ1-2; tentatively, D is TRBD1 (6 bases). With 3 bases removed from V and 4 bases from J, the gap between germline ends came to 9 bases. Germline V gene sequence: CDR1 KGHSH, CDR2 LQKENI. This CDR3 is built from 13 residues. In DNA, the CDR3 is TGTGCCAGCTCACCGGGGGCGGGCTATGGCTACACCTTC. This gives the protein CASSPGAGYGYTF.